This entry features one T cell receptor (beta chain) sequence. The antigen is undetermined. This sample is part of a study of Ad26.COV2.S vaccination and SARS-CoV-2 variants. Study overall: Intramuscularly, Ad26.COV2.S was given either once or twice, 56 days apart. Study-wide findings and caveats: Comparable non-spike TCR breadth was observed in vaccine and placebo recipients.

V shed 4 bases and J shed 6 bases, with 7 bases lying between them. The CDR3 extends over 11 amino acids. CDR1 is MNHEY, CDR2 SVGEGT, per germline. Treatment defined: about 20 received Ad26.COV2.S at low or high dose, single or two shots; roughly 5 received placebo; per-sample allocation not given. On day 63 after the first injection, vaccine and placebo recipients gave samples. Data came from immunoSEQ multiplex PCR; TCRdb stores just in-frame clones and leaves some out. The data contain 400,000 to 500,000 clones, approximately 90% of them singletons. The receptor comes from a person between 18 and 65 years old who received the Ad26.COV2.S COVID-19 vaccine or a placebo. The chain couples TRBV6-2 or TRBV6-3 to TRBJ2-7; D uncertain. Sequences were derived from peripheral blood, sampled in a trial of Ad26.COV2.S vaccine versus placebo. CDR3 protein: CASSFPGEQYF. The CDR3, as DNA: TGTGCCAGCAGTTTCCCCGGCGAGCAGTACTTC.